The entry below describes one T cell receptor (beta chain). This sample was included in a study of blood T cell repertoires in COVID-19. Study-level background: Researchers got acute and convalescent COVID-19 samples from the United States, Italy and Spain.

How the authors handled the data: The assay estimated nucleated cells by amplifying reference gene primers. Libraries were prepared by immunoSEQ multiplex PCR; TCRdb keeps only in-frame clonotypes and omits some of them. V, J and clone size were drawn from that table, and D and trimming were deduced from the DNA. The sample has 45,000 to 65,000 clones, 85% to 90% seen once; the top ten hold about 28%. The material sequenced was peripheral blood. This sequence originates from a human donor in a cohort sampled during active COVID-19.

CDR3 in amino acids: CASSYSGAGANVLTF. CDR3 DNA: TGTGCCAGCAGTTACTCGGGAGCTGGGGCCAACGTCCTGACTTTC. The genes are TRBV6-5 and TRBJ2-6, with TRBD2 as a possible D gene (5 bases). Looked up from germline, CDR1 is MNHEY and CDR2 is SVGAGI. Trimming cost V 0 bases and J 2 bases, with 5 bases left between them. There are 15 residues in the CDR3.